This T cell receptor beta chain came from a study of memory CD4+ T cells and cytomegalovirus serostatus (dated by TCRdb to the late 2010s). As for the study more broadly: The cohort included 35 or so healthy adults from Belgium, of whom 9 were CMV seropositive and about 24 were CMV seronegative. To replicate a published TCR-based CMV serostatus classifier, the researchers sequenced the CD4+ memory TCRbeta repertoires of a Belgian cohort whose cytomegalovirus serostatus was known.

Comments on this clone: Its specific antigen is unknown. No clone much larger than this one lies a single base away; base qualities are absent.

The CDR3 holds 13 amino acids from the cysteine to the phenylalanine. Of all the DNA, just the CDR3 is kept, 39 bases in frame from base 1. Looking up the germline V gene (reference sequence) yields CDR1 GTSNPN and CDR2 SVGIG. The V end loses 3 bases and the J end loses 2 bases, and a stretch of 10 bases separates them. The full study reports these points: The results were interpreted as suggesting that the CMV-associated TCR signature is largely present in the CD4+ memory repertoire. For predicting CMV serostatus, the median bootstrapped AUC was 0.95 using the original framework and less than 0.93 using a US-trained random forest. Of around 160 previously reported CMV-associated TCRbeta sequences, some 73 appeared in the CD4+ memory repertoires, each in one to five individuals. Unlike the original study, which covered naive and memory CD4+ and CD8+ populations, the Belgian study sequenced only CD4+CD45RO+ memory cells. On the Belgian cohort, the classifier built on the original framework reached a median bootstrapped AUC of about 0.95, with a 95% CI of 0.76-1.00.

The Quick-DNA Microprep Kit was used to extract genomic DNA from the sorted cells. Amplification of TCRbeta DNA was done with the immunoSEQ hsTCRbeta kit, following the protocol from the manufacturer. An Illumina MiSeq instrument was used to sequence the TCRbeta libraries. The study's processing was this. Following removal of out-of-frame sequences, 2 million to 2.5 million distinct TCRbeta sequences were retained, with an average of about 70,000 per individual. Two values were used to score each individual: the count of about 160 previously reported CMV-associated TCRbeta sequences and the total count of productive distinct TCRbeta sequences. A beta-binomial model was reimplemented in Python, and random forests from scikit-learn, run with default parameters, were trained on data from the US cohort. Classifier performance on the Belgian cohort was summarized as median AUC with percentile confidence intervals over 10,000 bootstrap iterations. Not all clones reach the TCRdb copy of this immuneACCESS table, which keeps in-frame sequences only. Checked studies attribute under half of the gap to unresolved V genes and leave the rest unexplained. The D gene and trimming were derived from the DNA, and the V and J assignments and clone size from that table. Within this sample are about 82,000 clones, with approximately 84% of them counted one time only. Roughly 0.85% of the sample lies in the top ten.

A FACSAria II was used to sort memory CD4+ T cells, defined as single viable CD3+CD4+CD8-CD45RO+ cells. To determine CMV serostatus, a Roche Elecsys assay was used that detects serum IgG against CMV pp150, pp28, p38 and p52. After thawing, total CD4+ T cells were enriched by positive selection with CD4 magnetic microbeads. The samples came from a different study that was designed specifically to examine the CD4+ T cell memory repertoire. Peripheral blood mononuclear cells were isolated and cryopreserved following standard operating procedures; serum was stored at -80 °C. Staining used CD3-PerCP (BW264/56), CD4-APC (RPA-T4), CD45RO-PE (UCHT1) and CD8-Pacific Orange (3B5) antibodies, with Sytox blue excluding non-viable cells.

The chain links TRBV30 with TRBJ2-5; too little of a D gene remains to name it. The sequenced material came from memory CD4+ T cells from blood. This TCR was recovered from an adult in good health and CMV-seronegative. The CDR3 in this case is CAWRKSLQETQYF. In nucleotides, the sequence is TGTGCCTGGAGAAAGTCACTACAAGAGACCCAGTACTTC. Reference TRBV30 and TRBJ2-5 genes cover what lies past the CDR3, so the full variable domain is SQTIHQWPATLVQPVGSPLSLECTVEGTSNPNLYWYRQAAGRGLQLLFYSVGIGQISSEVPQNLSASRPQDRQFILSSKKLLLSDSGFYLCAWRKSLQETQYFGPGTRLLVL.